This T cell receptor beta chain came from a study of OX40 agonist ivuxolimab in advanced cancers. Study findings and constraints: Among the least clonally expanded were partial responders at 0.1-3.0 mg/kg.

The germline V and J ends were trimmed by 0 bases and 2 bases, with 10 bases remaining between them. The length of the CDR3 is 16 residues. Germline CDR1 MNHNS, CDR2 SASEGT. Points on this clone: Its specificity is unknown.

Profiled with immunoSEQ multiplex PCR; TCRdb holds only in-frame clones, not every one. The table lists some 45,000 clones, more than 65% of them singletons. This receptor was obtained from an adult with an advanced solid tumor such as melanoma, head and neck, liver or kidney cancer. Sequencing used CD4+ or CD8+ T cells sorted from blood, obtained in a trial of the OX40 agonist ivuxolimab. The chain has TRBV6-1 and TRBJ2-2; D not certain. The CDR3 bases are TGTGCCAGCAGTGAAGCGCCCGGCAGAAACACCGGGGAGCTGTTTTTT. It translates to CASSEAPGRNTGELFF.